The text below deals with one T cell receptor beta chain. There is no known antigen for this receptor. Per-nucleotide qualities are absent, and no much larger clonotype sits a single base away. High-throughput TCR beta sequencing profiled peripheral blood CD8+ and CD4+ T cells from healthy donors, Susac syndrome patients and multiple sclerosis patients. Healthy donors were age- and sex-matched controls. CD8+ TEMRA cells were enriched by FACS, while bulk CD8+ and CD4+ T cells were purified by magnetic negative isolation. Blood was collected in EDTA tubes and processed within 24 hours, with PBMCs isolated through density gradient centrifugation. PBMCs intended for TCR sequencing were cryopreserved in liquid nitrogen and thawed later in a water bath at 37 degrees C. The sorted or isolated CD4+, CD8+ and CD8+ TEMRA cells reached a purity of at least 90%. RNA was extracted using the RNeasy kit, and about 0.45 to 1 ug of the RNA was reverse transcribed with random hexamers. TCR beta CDR3 regions were amplified with the immunoSEQ multiplex PCR assay covering 54 Vbeta and 13 Jbeta segments. PCR amplification bias was corrected by using a synthetic template baseline for primer optimization and computational correction. The published analysis was carried out like this. Reads were assigned to V, D and J genes according to IMGT and analyzed in immunoSEQ Analyzer, with only productive sequences retained. Clonality was computed as one minus Shannon entropy normalized by log2 of the number of productive unique sequences. Public and private clones were assessed among the 100 most prevalent clones of each patient and control. A clone was defined as Susac-specific if it was absent from the healthy and MS cohorts, from 1052 published viral clones and from other ImmuneACCESS disease sequences. The public reads were reprocessed in TCRdb via fastp at Q25 and MiXCR, keeping in-frame beta chains. Rows are combined by CDR3 protein, so each entry shows the most common genes and DNA. These V and J calls originate from TCRdb's pipeline instead of the authors' own analysis. A total of 130,000 or so distinct CDR3 sequences appear in this sample, about 93% of them only once. Jointly, the top ten make up about 0.098% of the sample.

This specimen comes from a study of CD8 T cells in Susac syndrome (dated by TCRdb to between 2018 and 2020). A note on the overall study: Repertoire sequencing was used to test whether CD8+ T cell activation and differentiation in Susac syndrome was antigen driven. Beyond this particular receptor, the publication reports: The number of individuals in the TCR sequencing and HLA analysis was acknowledged as relatively small.

The source is a human donor in good health. Sequencing was performed on CD4+ T cells from PBMCs.

The CDR3 region: CATSRGGGGASEQYF. At the DNA level, the sequence is TGTGCCACCAGCAGAGGTGGAGGGGGCGCGTCCGAGCAGTACTTC. The rearranged segments are TRBV15 and TRBJ2-7; a tentative D match to TRBD1 spans 7 bases. CDR3 length: 15 amino acids, cysteine to phenylalanine. The entry retains the CDR3 DNA only, 45 bases that are in frame from base 1. From a lookup of the germline V gene (reference sequence), CDR1 and CDR2 are LNHNV and YYDKDF. V is shortened by 1 base, J by 6 bases, and the region joining them spans 16 bases.